Reported below is one T cell receptor (beta chain). The antigen is not known. This specimen comes from a study of shared clonotypes between healthy human individuals. General study findings and limits: Genetic and exposure-history diversity was limited by the few donors.

Samples left unsorted employed around 92 million PBMCs for genomic DNA. V shed 6 bases and J shed 8 bases, with 16 bases lying between them. This CDR3 region has 14 residues. Germline V lookup: CDR1 MNHEY, CDR2 SVGAGI. As processed by the authors: Junction-only immunoSEQ sequences carried no quality scores, so filtering differed. Sequenced by immunoSEQ multiplex PCR; TCRdb stores in-frame clones only, minus some. V, J and clone size are those of that table, while D and trimming were read from the DNA. This table holds about 480,000 clones, about three quarters found once. The sequence was collected from a woman aged 40-49 years in good health. Some clones in this sample may be carry-over from other donors' samples. Sequenced material: PBMCs. The rearrangement uses TRBV6-5 and TRBJ1-4; D not certain. The CDR3 region has the DNA TGTGCCAGCAGGGTTCAGGAGGGCGAGGAAAAACTGTTTTTT. This codes for CASRVQEGEEKLFF.